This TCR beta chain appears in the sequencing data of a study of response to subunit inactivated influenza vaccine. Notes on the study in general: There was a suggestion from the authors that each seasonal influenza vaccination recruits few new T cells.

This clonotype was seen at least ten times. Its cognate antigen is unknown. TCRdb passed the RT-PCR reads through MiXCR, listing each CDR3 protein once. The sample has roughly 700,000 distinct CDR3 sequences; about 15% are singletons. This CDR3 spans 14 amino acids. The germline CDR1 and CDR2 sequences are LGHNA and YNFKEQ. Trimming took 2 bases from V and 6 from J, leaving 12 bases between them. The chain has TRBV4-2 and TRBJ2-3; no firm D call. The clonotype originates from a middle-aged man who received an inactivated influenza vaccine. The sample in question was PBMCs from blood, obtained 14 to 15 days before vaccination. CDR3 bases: TGTGCCAGCAGCCAAACGGTCCCGGGCGATACGCAGTATTTT. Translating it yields CASSQTVPGDTQYF.